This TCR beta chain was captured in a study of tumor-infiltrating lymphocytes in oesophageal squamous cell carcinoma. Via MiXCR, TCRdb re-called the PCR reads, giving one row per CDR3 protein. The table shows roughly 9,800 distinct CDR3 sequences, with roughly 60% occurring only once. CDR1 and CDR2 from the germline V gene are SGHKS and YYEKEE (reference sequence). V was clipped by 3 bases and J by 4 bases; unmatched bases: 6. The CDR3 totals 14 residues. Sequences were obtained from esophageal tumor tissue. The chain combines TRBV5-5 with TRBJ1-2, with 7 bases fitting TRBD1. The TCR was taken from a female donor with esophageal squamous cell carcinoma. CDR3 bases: TGTGCCAGCAGCTGGGAGGGGACAGTCTATGGCTACACCTTC. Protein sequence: CASSWEGTVYGYTF.